This TCR beta chain stems from a study of T cells in Graves' hyperthyroidism and ophthalmopathy. Researchers took RNA transcripts and amplified the TCR beta CDR3 regions from them. The TCR CDR3 first-round RT-PCR relied on the HTBI primer set. TCRdb redid the calling of the multiplex PCR reads with MiXCR, one entry per CDR3 protein. The data contain approximately 500,000 distinct CDR3 sequences, roughly 50% of them singletons. There are 15 residues in the CDR3. The V end was cut by 5 bases, the J end by 5 bases, with 18 bases between. Germline V lookup: CDR1 MNHEY, CDR2 SMNVEV (reference sequence). Specimen: peripheral blood or thyroid tissue (not recorded which). This sequence joins TRBV27 and TRBJ1-2; D is perhaps TRBD1 (5 bases). The sequence derives from a woman aged 18-29 years with Graves' hyperthyroidism. The CDR3 protein is CASSLTPGTEYGYTF. In nucleotides, the CDR3 is TGTGCCAGCAGTCTGACCCCCGGGACTGAATATGGCTACACCTTC.